The clone carrying this T cell receptor beta chain was counted only a few times. This sample was included in a study of blood T cells in healthy people across ages. Sample-barcoded 5' priming and a J-beta primer mix drove a second PCR of about 7 to 11 cycles. TCRdb re-derived calls from the 5' RACE reads in MiXCR, one entry per CDR3 protein. This table holds around 1,800,000 distinct CDR3 sequences, roughly 43% found once. Trimming pared 5 bases from V and 7 bases from J, leaving 15 bases between. Germline values: CDR1 SGHAT, CDR2 FQDESV (reference sequence). The CDR3 has 13 residues. Sequencing was carried out using blood. V is TRBV11-1 and J is TRBJ2-7; perhaps TRBD2 as D (6 bases). This sequence was found in a human donor in good health. CDR3 sequence: CASSPAGLREQYF. Written as DNA, the CDR3 is TGTGCCAGCAGCCCCGCGGGACTCAGGGAGCAGTACTTC.